This T cell receptor (beta chain) was captured in a study of cytomegalovirus exposure and HLA in healthy donors. Overall study findings and caveats: Many donors shared some public TCRs, even though most TCR sequences were rare. Highest at DRB1 and lowest at HLA-C, TCR association rates differed among HLA loci in a later analysis.

In its sample, this clone was seen a few times. Its antigen is unknown. The PCR had 60 Vbeta and 13 Jbeta primers. The protocol was immunoSEQ multiplex PCR, while the TCRdb copy is restricted to in-frame clones and leaves out a portion. The sample consists of about 120,000 clones, less than 80% of them appearing once. The CDR3 contains 16 residues. Germline lookup yields CDR1 MNHEY and CDR2 SMNVEV (reference sequence). Germline trimming cut 4 bases from V and 4 bases from J; bases unmatched to any gene: 9. Input material: PBMCs. This TCR came from a man between 40 and 49 years old in good health and CMV-seropositive. The gene calls are TRBV27 and TRBJ2-3; 9 bases fit TRBD1. The CDR3 loop reads CASSSTPGQGSDTQYF. CDR3 sequence (DNA): TGTGCCAGCAGTTCAACCCCGGGACAGGGATCAGATACGCAGTATTTT.